This T cell receptor (beta chain) was profiled in a study of a mutant IDH1 vaccine in newly diagnosed glioma. The wider study: Those enrolled had earlier been treated with radiotherapy, temozolomide, or both, mostly both. Notes on the study in general: There seemed to be no relation between pseudoprogression and changes in top peripheral T cell clonotypes.

Only a few counts were recorded for this clone. Its antigen remains unknown. This table comes from immunoSEQ multiplex PCR, and its TCRdb copy is limited to in-frame clones, with some not included. The repertoire holds tens of thousands of clones, with over 65% as singletons. Time point meaning: baseline, week 1 (first vaccination visit). The treatment was: pre-vaccination baseline after standard-of-care therapy. Germline CDR1 ENHRY, CDR2 SYGVKD. This CDR3 contains 13 residues. Deletions cut 5 bases from V and 4 bases from J, with 11 bases between. The rearrangement links TRBV10-3 to TRBJ1-1; D uncertain. This TCR was sampled from a woman between 40 and 55 years old with glioma. Sequenced material: PBMCs, taken from a glioma patient treated with radiotherapy, temozolomide or both. Here the CDR3 DNA reads TGTGCCATCAGTCCCGGGATCAGCACTGAAGCTTTCTTT. This gives the protein CAISPGISTEAFF.